The 23 T cell receptor beta chains given below trace back to one sample, sequenced in a study of T cell repertoires in cytomegalovirus infection (dated by TCRdb to the late 2010s). Sequenced using an Illumina HiSeq 1500. The raw public reads went through TCRdb reprocessing: fastp at Q25, MiXCR clone calling, in-frame beta chains kept. Entries that share a CDR3 protein sequence are merged under the most common genes and DNA. The sample table holds about 310,000 distinct CDR3 sequences, of which approximately 25% were seen once. About 14% of the sample is taken by the ten largest. These receptors' antigens are unknown. The sample's treatment or condition label, decoded: in vitro stimulation with specific CMV peptide epitopes to enrich CMV-specific T cells. The sample in question was cultured PBMCs, obtained from culture after CMV antigen stimulation. These receptor sequences come from a human donor in good health (CMV status not recorded). Some clones in this sample may be carry-over from other donors' samples.

This rearrangement joins TRBV7-9 to TRBJ2-1; D is possibly TRBD1 or TRBD2 (5 bases each). Germline V gives CDR1 SEHNR, CDR2 FQNEAQ (reference sequence). Between the trimmed V and J ends, which lost 5 bases and 10 bases, there was a span of 18 bases. This CDR3 contains 14 residues. The chain's CDR3 is CASSPSGTLLEQFF. As DNA, the CDR3 is TGTGCCAGCAGCCCCTCCGGGACCCTTCTGGAGCAGTTCTTC.

The rearrangement uses TRBV7-2 and TRBJ2-2; 7 bases align to TRBD1. V shed 5 bases and J 6 bases; nucleotides not matched to a gene: 9. The CDR3 spans 15 residues. The germline gives CDR1 SGHTA, CDR2 FQGNSA. The CDR3 is CASSPLPTGPGELFF. In DNA form, the CDR3 reads TGTGCCAGCAGCCCACTACCGACAGGGCCCGGGGAGCTGTTTTTT.

The chain uses TRBV25-1 and TRBJ2-2; the D call may be TRBD1 or TRBD2 (5 bases each). The V gene's germline CDR1 is MGHDK and CDR2 SYGVNS. V shed 6 bases and J shed 4 bases, with 24 bases lying between them. The CDR3 sequence is 18 residues long. The CDR3 protein is CASSGWGRLHRGTGELFF. The CDR3 bases are TGTGCCAGCAGCGGCTGGGGACGACTGCATCGGGGCACCGGGGAGCTGTTTTTT.

This rearrangement joins TRBV28 to TRBJ1-5; 10 nucleotides line up with TRBD1. The length of the CDR3 is 15 residues. Germline V lookup: CDR1 MDHEN, CDR2 SYDVKM. With V trimmed by 6 bases and J by 9 bases, 11 bases remained unmatched. The CDR3 nucleotides are TGTGCCAGCAGACGACAGGGGGCCCGAATTCGGCCCCAGCATTTT. Translating gives CASRRQGARIRPQHF.

The chain employs TRBV7-2 and TRBJ1-6; D remains ambiguous. The V end was cut by 5 bases, the J end by 10 bases, with 18 bases between. There are 15 residues in the CDR3. Germline CDR1 SGHTA, CDR2 FQGNSA. The CDR3 sequence: CASSDLQPSASPLHF. The DNA for the CDR3 is TGTGCCAGCAGCGATTTACAGCCTTCGGCCTCACCCCTCCACTTT. The full variable domain, its missing parts supplied by reference TRBV7-2 and TRBJ1-6, is GAGVSQSPSNKVTEKGKDVELRCDPISGHTALYWYRQSLGQGLEFLIYFQGNSAPDKSGLPSDRFSAERTGGSVSTLTIQRTQQEDSAVYLCASSDLQPSASPLHFGNGTRLTVT.

The genes are TRBV12-3 or TRBV12-4 and TRBJ2-7, with 7 bases that match TRBD1. The V segment lost 5 bases and the J segment 3 bases; nucleotides outside the gene matches: 7. This CDR3 region has 14 residues. The CDR3 region is CASSLGAGGYEQYF. CDR3 coding DNA: TGTGCCAGCAGTCTGGGGGCAGGGGGCTACGAGCAGTACTTC.

This rearrangement joins TRBV6-2 or TRBV6-3 to TRBJ2-1; D is undetermined. V lost 3 bases, J lost 8 bases, and 11 bases lay in between. Germline lookup yields CDR1 MNHEY and CDR2 SVGEGT. There are 13 residues in the CDR3. The CDR3 region is CASSYMFQDEQFF. CDR3 coding DNA: TGTGCCAGCAGTTATATGTTCCAAGATGAGCAGTTCTTC.

The chain combines TRBV7-9 with TRBJ2-1; D is possibly TRBD1 or TRBD2 (6 bases each). The CDR3 covers 12 residues. Germline CDR1 is SEHNR and CDR2 is FQNEAQ (reference sequence). Trimming took 8 bases from V and 9 from J, leaving 14 bases between them. CDR3 in amino acids: CASGGLGSEQFF. CDR3 bases: TGTGCCAGCGGGGGCCTCGGGAGTGAGCAGTTCTTC.

The rearrangement joins TRBV25-1 to TRBJ2-5; maybe TRBD1 (6 bases). Germline values: CDR1 MGHDK, CDR2 SYGVNS. V gave up 1 base and J gave up 2 bases, with 14 bases separating them. The CDR3 sequence is 16 residues long. The CDR3 here is CASSEFIVGTQETQYF. DNA for the CDR3: TGTGCCAGCAGTGAATTTATTGTCGGGACACAAGAGACCCAGTACTTC. The variable domain in full, with the rest retrieved from reference TRBV25-1 and TRBJ2-5, is EADIYQTPRYLVIGTGKKITLECSQTMGHDKMYWYQQDPGMELHLIHYSYGVNSTEKGDLSSESTVSRIRTEHFPLTLESARPSHTSQYLCASSEFIVGTQETQYFGPGTRLLVL.

This chain connects TRBV7-2 to TRBJ2-3; D gene uncertain. The length of the CDR3 is 13 residues. Germline assignment: CDR1 SGHTA and CDR2 FQGNSA. V lost 3 bases, J lost 5 bases, and 9 bases lay in between. The CDR3 DNA is TGTGCCAGCAGCTTCTTAGCCGGAGATACGCAGTATTTT. The encoded protein is CASSFLAGDTQYF.

This clonotype was seen only a few times. This rearrangement joins TRBV4-1 to TRBJ1-5, with D unclear. V was cut by 4 bases and J by 4 bases, with 11 bases left in between. This CDR3 is 14 amino acids long. CDR1 MGHRA and CDR2 YSYEKL come from the germline V gene. The CDR3 DNA follows: TGCGCCAGCAGCCCGAGGGCAGATAATCAGCCCCAGCATTTT. It specifies CASSPRADNQPQHF.

This clonotype was found a few times. The chain couples TRBV7-3 to TRBJ2-1, with 9 bases matching TRBD2. From germline, CDR1 is SGHTA and CDR2 FQGTGA. There are 15 residues in the CDR3. The trim removed 5 bases at V and 5 bases at J, leaving 7 bases unmatched. The CDR3 loop is CASSQSGRIHNEQFF. Here the CDR3 DNA reads TGTGCCAGCAGCCAAAGCGGGAGGATCCACAATGAGCAGTTCTTC.

CDR3 bases: TGTGCCAGCCACGGGTTGGGGAGTGAGCAGTTCTTC. Protein: CASHGLGSEQFF. V and J are TRBV2 and TRBJ2-1; TRBD2 is a possible D gene (5 bases). Between the trimmed V and J ends, which lost 8 bases and 9 bases, there was a span of 14 bases. The V gene's germline CDR1 is SNHLY and CDR2 FYNNEI. The CDR3 length is 12 residues.

The chain carries TRBV7-2 and TRBJ1-2; no clear D gene. Trimming left V 2 bases short and J 3 bases short, with 10 bases between. Germline CDR1 reads SGHTA; CDR2 reads FQGNSA. The CDR3 runs 14 residues. CDR3 in amino acids: CASSLKWRDYGYTF. The CDR3 coding sequence is TGTGCCAGCAGCTTAAAGTGGAGGGACTATGGCTACACCTTC.

This clonotype was detected a few times. The chain has TRBV10-2 and TRBJ2-5; 11 bases are shared with TRBD2. Germline assignment: CDR1 WSHSY and CDR2 SAAADI. The CDR3 is 14 amino acids. Trimming at V came to 6 bases and at J to 4 bases, leaving 4 bases not matched to a gene. For the CDR3, the DNA is TGCGCCAGCAGGCTAGCGGGAGGCAGAGAGACCCAGTACTTC. This sequence encodes CASRLAGGRETQYF.

The chain couples TRBV10-3 to TRBJ1-2; 10 positions match TRBD1. Germline CDR1 and CDR2: ENHRY and SYGVKD. This CDR3 has 14 amino acids. With V trimmed by 0 bases and J by 6 bases, 1 base remained unmatched. The CDR3 DNA reads TGTGCCATCAGTGAGTCTGGACAGGGGGATGGCTACACCTTC. Translation: CAISESGQGDGYTF.

The rearrangement links TRBV11-2 to TRBJ2-7, with D uncertain. From germline, CDR1 is SGHAT and CDR2 FQNNGV. Trimming pared 0 bases from V and 3 bases from J, leaving 6 bases between. CDR3 length: 13 residues. In nucleotides, the CDR3 is TGTGCCAGCAGCTTAGATGGTTACTACGAGCAGTACGTC. Its protein is CASSLDGYYEQYV.

This chain connects TRBV20-1 to TRBJ2-7, with unresolved D. Trimming cost V 6 bases and J 0 bases, with 15 bases left between them. Germline V CDR1 and CDR2: DFQATT, SNEGSKA (reference sequence). The CDR3 runs to 14 residues. CDR3 nucleotides: TGCAGTGCCCCCGGCCCCACCAGCTCCTACGAGCAGTACTTC. Protein product: CSAPGPTSSYEQYF.

This rearrangement joins TRBV4-1 to TRBJ1-3, with 8 bases matching TRBD1. The CDR3 extends over 16 amino acids. The germline V gene has CDR1 MGHRA and CDR2 YSYEKL. Trimming removed 3 bases from V and 0 bases from J; junction bases left unmatched: 4. CDR3: CASSHGQGYSGNTIYF. CDR3 nucleotide sequence: TGCGCCAGCAGCCACGGACAGGGTTACTCTGGAAACACCATATATTTT.

The table lists this clonotype with a few counts. This chain connects TRBV7-2 to TRBJ2-1; 14 positions match TRBD2. The CDR3 covers 17 residues. Germline V gene lookup returns CDR1 SGHTA and CDR2 FQGNSA. V was pared by 1 base and J by 9 bases, with 8 bases of the junction left unmatched. This chain's CDR3 is CASSLVGTSGSRGEQFF. DNA of the CDR3: TGTGCCAGCAGCTTAGTTGGGACTAGCGGGAGTAGGGGTGAGCAGTTCTTC.

In this sample, this clonotype turned up a few times. The V and J genes are TRBV7-3 and TRBJ2-1; TRBD1 is a possible D gene (5 bases). The CDR3 length is 13 residues. V lost 2 bases to trimming and J lost 7 bases, with 9 bases between them. CDR1 SGHTA and CDR2 FQGTGA come from the germline V gene. The CDR3 reads CASSLQGGNEQFF. The CDR3 DNA reads as TGTGCCAGCAGCTTACAGGGTGGAAATGAGCAGTTCTTC.

There are many counts of this clonotype. The chain recombines TRBV13 with TRBJ2-7; 11 nucleotides line up with TRBD1. The V gene end was trimmed by 8 bases and the J gene end by 2 bases; junction bases not matched to a gene: 5. CDR1 PRHDT and CDR2 FYEKMQ come from the germline V gene (reference sequence). The CDR3 consists of 14 residues. DNA for the CDR3: TGTGCCAGCGCGCGGGACAGGGGGGCCTACGAGCAGTACTTC. This encodes CASARDRGAYEQYF.

The chain employs TRBV25-1 and TRBJ2-1, with D possibly being TRBD1 (5 bases). Germline lookup yields CDR1 MGHDK and CDR2 SYGVNS. CDR3 length: 11 amino acids. The ends were cut back, 7 bases at V and 7 bases at J, with 8 bases in the middle. CDR3 bases: TGTGCCAGCAATAGACAGAATGAGCAGTTCTTC. The encoded protein is CASNRQNEQFF.